Shown below are 20 T cell receptor beta chains from a single sample sequenced in a study of blood T cell repertoires in COVID-19. Here immunoSEQ multiplex PCR was the method, and the copy in TCRdb shows in-frame clones only, minus some. This table has fewer than 650,000 clones, approximately 88% appearing once. Sequenced sample: peripheral blood. These TCRs come from a woman aged 50 to 65 with COVID-19, enrolled during active disease.

A remark on this clone: Other nucleotide sequences in the sample specify the same CDR3. The chain has TRBV6-5 and TRBJ2-7, with a possible D match to TRBD1 (5 bases). The V gene's germline CDR1 is MNHEY and CDR2 SVGAGI. The CDR3 is 14 residues long. V lost 3 bases and J 0 bases, leaving 9 bases between the germline ends. CDR3 in amino acids: CASSYNRNSYEQYF. The CDR3 nucleotides read TGTGCCAGCAGTTATAACAGGAACTCCTACGAGCAGTACTTC.

The rearrangement uses TRBV2 and TRBJ2-3, with 8 bases that match TRBD1. V lost 10 bases to trimming and J lost 6 bases; unmatched junction nucleotides: 9. The germline gives CDR1 SNHLY, CDR2 FYNNEI. The CDR3 has 13 residues. Here the CDR3 reads CATYPGGMDTQYF. The DNA of the CDR3 is TGTGCCACCTACCCAGGGGGCATGGATACGCAGTATTTT.

The chain combines TRBV3-1 (or the pseudogene TRBV3-2) with TRBJ2-1; D gene unclear. The CDR3 is 12 amino acids. Looked up from germline, CDR1 is LGHDT and CDR2 is YNNKEL (reference sequence). Trimming left V 5 bases short and J 7 bases short, with 9 bases between. CDR3 region: CASSASVNEQFF. The CDR3 DNA is TGTGCCAGCAGCGCCTCGGTTAATGAGCAGTTCTTC.

The gene calls are TRBV5-1 and TRBJ2-7, with TRBD1 matching over 7 bases. Germline V gene sequence: CDR1 SGHRS, CDR2 YFSETQ. V lost 1 base and J lost 2; bases outside the gene matches: 3. The CDR3 runs to 14 residues. CDR3 sequence reads: CASSLRGTAYEQYF. The CDR3 coding sequence is TGCGCCAGCAGCTTGCGAGGGACAGCCTACGAGCAGTACTTC.

The V and J genes are TRBV2 and TRBJ1-2, with 9 bases aligning to TRBD1. V was clipped by 1 base and J by 0 bases; unmatched bases: 9. Germline V gene data show CDR1 as SNHLY and CDR2 as FYNNEI. CDR3 length equals 18 residues. This CDR3 is CASSEDRDRVKSNYGYTF. The CDR3 DNA sequence: TGTGCCAGCAGTGAAGACCGGGACAGGGTGAAATCTAACTATGGCTACACCTTC.

This chain connects TRBV11-3 to TRBJ2-7, with D perhaps matching TRBD2 (6 bases). This CDR3 spans 15 amino acids. Deletions cut 1 base from V and 0 bases from J, with 10 bases between. From germline, CDR1 is SGHNT and CDR2 YENEEA. DNA for the CDR3: TGTGCCAGCAGCTTAGGAGGGAGGAGCTCCTACGAGCAGTACTTC. This codes for CASSLGGRSSYEQYF.

This chain joins TRBV15 and TRBJ2-3; 11 bases are shared with TRBD2. This CDR3 comprises 13 residues. Germline CDR1 is LNHNV and CDR2 is YYDKDF (reference sequence). Trimming removed 9 bases from V and 3 bases from J; junction bases left unmatched: 2. The CDR3 sequence: CATSGGATDTQYF. CDR3 DNA: TGTGCCACTAGCGGGGGGGCAACAGATACGCAGTATTTT.

This clone was detected only once. This sequence joins TRBV18 and TRBJ1-1, with 9 bases fitting TRBD1. In germline, CDR1 is KGHSH, CDR2 LQKENI. The CDR3 spans 15 residues. V lost 4 bases to trimming and J lost 5 bases; unmatched junction nucleotides: 8. CDR3 nucleotides: TGTGCCAGCTCACTATTACAGGGGGCCGGGACTGAAGCTTTCTTT. It translates to CASSLLQGAGTEAFF.

The chain carries TRBV10-1 and TRBJ2-3, with 9 bases aligning to TRBD2. After removal of 3 bases from V and 5 bases from J, the junction contained 12 bases not matched to a gene. The CDR3 sequence is 17 residues long. Germline CDR1 reads WNHNN; CDR2 reads SYGVQD (reference sequence). CDR3 nucleotides: TGCGCCAGCAGTGATAGGACTAGCGTACGGGGTGGAGATACGCAGTATTTT. Translating gives CASSDRTSVRGGDTQYF.

This clone was detected once. This chain connects TRBV2 to TRBJ2-1, with 9 bases that match TRBD2. CDR3 size: 15 residues. With V trimmed by 3 bases and J by 7 bases, 7 bases remained unmatched. The V gene's germline CDR1 is SNHLY and CDR2 FYNNEI. The CDR3 coding sequence is TGTGCCAGCAGTGATATGGCGGGGGGGGGAAATGAGCAGTTCTTC. Its protein product is CASSDMAGGGNEQFF.

This rearrangement joins TRBV19 to TRBJ1-5; D is ambiguous. The CDR3 is made up of 13 amino acids. The germline CDR1 and CDR2 sequences are LNHDA and SQIVND (reference sequence). The V gene lost 5 bases and the J gene lost 5 bases, with 10 bases spanning the gap. The CDR3 region is CASSLYRDQPQHF. CDR3 sequence (DNA): TGTGCCAGTAGTTTATACAGAGATCAGCCCCAGCATTTT.

The J gene is TRBJ1-4, the V gene TRBV5-1, with D maybe TRBD1 (6 bases). Trimming cost V 4 bases and J 0 bases, with 13 bases left between them. CDR3 length: 16 residues. Germline assignment: CDR1 SGHRS and CDR2 YFSETQ. CDR3 in DNA: TGCGCCAGCAGCCTTGGACAGCATGCAACTAATGAAAAACTGTTTTTT. Translation: CASSLGQHATNEKLFF.

The chain is built from TRBV3-1 (or the pseudogene TRBV3-2) and TRBJ2-3, with 14 nucleotides matching TRBD2. J lost 4 bases, V lost 3 bases, and 12 bases had no gene match. The CDR3 spans 19 residues. Germline values: CDR1 LGHDT, CDR2 YNNKEL (reference sequence). CDR3 protein: CASSHRLAGGLGGADTQYF. CDR3 DNA sequence: TGTGCCAGCAGCCATAGACTAGCGGGGGGGCTTGGGGGCGCAGATACGCAGTATTTT.

CDR3 in amino acids: CASSSRWVGAGELFF. In nucleotides, the CDR3 is TGTGCCAGCAGCTCCCGGTGGGTAGGGGCCGGGGAGCTGTTTTTT. This sequence joins TRBV9 and TRBJ2-2, with D perhaps TRBD1 (5 bases). CDR3 length: 15 residues. Per the germline V gene, CDR1 is SGDLS and CDR2 is YYNGEE. V was trimmed by 4 bases and J by 6 bases, leaving 16 bases between them.

This CDR3 reads CASSSGVGYQYF. The CDR3, as DNA: TGTGCCAGCAGCTCGGGGGTTGGCTATCAGTACTTC. J is TRBJ2-7 and V is TRBV13; the D gene is possibly TRBD2 (6 bases). Trimming pared 4 bases from V and 10 bases from J, leaving 14 bases between. From germline, CDR1 is PRHDT and CDR2 FYEKMQ (reference sequence). The CDR3 runs to 12 residues.

This chain joins TRBV6-5 and TRBJ1-2, with 7 bases identical to TRBD1. The ends lost 7 bases at V and 2 bases at J; junction bases unmatched: 10. CDR3 length equals 15 residues. Germline lookup yields CDR1 MNHEY and CDR2 SVGAGI. As DNA, the CDR3 is TGTGCCAGCAATAGTCGACAGGGCGCGAACTATGGCTACACCTTC. Protein product: CASNSRQGANYGYTF.

The V gene is TRBV14, the J gene TRBJ2-5; D may be TRBD1 (5 bases). The V gene's germline CDR1 is SGHDN and CDR2 FVKESK. This CDR3 is 14 amino acids long. The germline V and J ends were trimmed by 0 bases and 5 bases, with 10 bases remaining between them. In DNA, the CDR3 is TGTGCCAGCAGCCAAGACTATGCAGGGGAGACCCAGTACTTC. It codes for CASSQDYAGETQYF.

The rearrangement joins TRBV11-1 to TRBJ1-6, with TRBD1 identical over 11 bases. Germline values: CDR1 SGHAT, CDR2 FQDESV (reference sequence). CDR3 length: 14 residues. V lost 6 bases to trimming and J lost 10 bases; unmatched junction nucleotides: 5. In DNA form, the CDR3 reads TGTGCCAGCAGTCCCGGGACAGGGGGATCACCCCTCCACTTT. This codes for CASSPGTGGSPLHF.

The rearrangement links TRBV24-1 to TRBJ1-2, with 8 nucleotides matching TRBD1. This CDR3 is 13 amino acids long. J lost 6 bases, V lost 9 bases, and 8 bases had no gene match. CDR1 is KGHDR, CDR2 SFDVKD, per germline. The CDR3 DNA is TGTGCCACCCAGGGGGCGAAGTTTCATGGCTACACCTTC. Its translation: CATQGAKFHGYTF.

The chain joins TRBV9 to TRBJ1-6, with D perhaps matching TRBD1 (5 bases). In germline, CDR1 is SGDLS, CDR2 YYNGEE. V shed 4 bases and J shed 0 bases, with 14 bases lying between them. This CDR3 has 17 amino acids. The CDR3 sequence: CASSPSTDYSYNSPLHF. The CDR3 DNA follows: TGTGCCAGCAGCCCCTCGACAGATTACTCCTATAATTCACCCCTCCACTTT.